This record covers a single T cell receptor beta chain. Its antigen is unidentified. The data originate from a study of brain T cells in children with intractable seizures. Study results and limitations: Pre- and post-surgery blood differed in depth, so pre-surgery absences may be undersampling. Patients' HCMV serostatus was unknown; virus specificity rests on CDR3 similarity alone.

Here immunoSEQ multiplex PCR was the method, and the copy in TCRdb shows in-frame clones only, minus some. The sample has tens of thousands of clones; approximately 94% are singletons. The CDR3 totals 13 residues. Per the germline V gene, CDR1 is MNHNY and CDR2 is SVGAGI (reference sequence). The V end was cut by 5 bases, the J end by 1 base, with 5 bases between. The sequenced cases were selected for having the highest brain T cell transcript signatures. Before surgery, patients took at least one anti-epileptic drug. The clonotype originates from a boy between 10 and 17 years old with focal cortical dysplasia and intractable seizures. The sample was peripheral blood, taken at surgery. The J gene is TRBJ2-2, the V gene TRBV6-6; D unresolved. The CDR3 nucleotides read TGTGCCAGCAGTCCAGGGAACACCGGGGAGCTGTTTTTT. Its translation is CASSPGNTGELFF.